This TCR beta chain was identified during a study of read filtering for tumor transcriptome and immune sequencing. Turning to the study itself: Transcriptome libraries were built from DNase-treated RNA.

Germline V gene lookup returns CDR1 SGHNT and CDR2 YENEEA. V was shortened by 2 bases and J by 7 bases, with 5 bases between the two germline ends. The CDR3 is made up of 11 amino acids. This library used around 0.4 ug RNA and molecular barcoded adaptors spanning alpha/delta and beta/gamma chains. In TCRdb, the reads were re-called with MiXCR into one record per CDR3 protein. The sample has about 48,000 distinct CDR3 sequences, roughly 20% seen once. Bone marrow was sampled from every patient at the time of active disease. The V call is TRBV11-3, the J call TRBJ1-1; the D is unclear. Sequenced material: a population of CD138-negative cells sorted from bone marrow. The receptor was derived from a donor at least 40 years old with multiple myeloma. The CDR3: CASSLRGEAFF. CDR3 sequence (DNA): TGTGCCAGCAGCTTAAGAGGTGAAGCTTTCTTT.